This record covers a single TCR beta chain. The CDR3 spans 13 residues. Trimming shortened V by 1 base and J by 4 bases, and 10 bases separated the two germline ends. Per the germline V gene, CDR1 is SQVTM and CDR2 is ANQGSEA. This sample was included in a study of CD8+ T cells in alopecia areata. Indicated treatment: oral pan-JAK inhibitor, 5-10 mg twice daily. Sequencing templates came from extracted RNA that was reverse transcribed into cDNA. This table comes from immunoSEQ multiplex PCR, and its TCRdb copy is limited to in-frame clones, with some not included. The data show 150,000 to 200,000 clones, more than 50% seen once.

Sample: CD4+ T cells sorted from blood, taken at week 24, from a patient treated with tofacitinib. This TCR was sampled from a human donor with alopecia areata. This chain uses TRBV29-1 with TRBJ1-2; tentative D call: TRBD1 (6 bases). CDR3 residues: CSVEAGVGYGYTF. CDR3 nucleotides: TGCAGCGTTGAAGCAGGGGTTGGCTATGGCTACACCTTC. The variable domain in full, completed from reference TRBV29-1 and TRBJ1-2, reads SAVISQKPSRDICQRGTSLTIQCQVDSQVTMMFWYRQQPGQSLTLIATANQGSEATYESGFVIDKFPISRPNLTFSTLTVSNMSPEDSSIYLCSVEAGVGYGYTFGSGTRLTVV.